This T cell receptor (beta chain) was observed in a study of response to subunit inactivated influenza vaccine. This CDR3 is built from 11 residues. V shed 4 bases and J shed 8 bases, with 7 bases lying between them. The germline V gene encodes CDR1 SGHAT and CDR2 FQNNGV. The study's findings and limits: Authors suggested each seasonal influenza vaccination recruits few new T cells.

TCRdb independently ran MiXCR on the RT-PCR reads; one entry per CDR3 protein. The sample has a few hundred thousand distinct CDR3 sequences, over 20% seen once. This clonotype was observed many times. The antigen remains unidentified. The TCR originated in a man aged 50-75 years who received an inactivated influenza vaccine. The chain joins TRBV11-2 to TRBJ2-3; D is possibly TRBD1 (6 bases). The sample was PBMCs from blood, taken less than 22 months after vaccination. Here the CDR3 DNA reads TGTGCCAGCAGCTCAGGGGTTACGCAGTATTTT. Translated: CASSSGVTQYF.